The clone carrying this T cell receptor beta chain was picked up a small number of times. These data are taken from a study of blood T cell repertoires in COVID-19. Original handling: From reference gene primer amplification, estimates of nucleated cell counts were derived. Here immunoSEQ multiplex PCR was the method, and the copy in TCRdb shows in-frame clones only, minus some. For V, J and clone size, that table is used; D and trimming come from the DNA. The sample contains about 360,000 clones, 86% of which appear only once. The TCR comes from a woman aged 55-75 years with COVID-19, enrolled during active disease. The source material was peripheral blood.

CDR3 sequence (DNA): TGTGCCAGCAGCCAATCTCGCGGAGGGGGCTACACCTTC. It is translated as CASSQSRGGGYTF. The gene calls are TRBV3-1 (or the pseudogene TRBV3-2) and TRBJ1-2; D is uncertain. Germline CDR1 reads LGHDT; CDR2 reads YNNKEL (reference sequence). This CDR3 spans 13 amino acids. V shed 2 bases and J shed 8 bases, with 12 bases lying between them.